Given below is one T cell receptor (beta chain) in context. No antigen is known for it. No base quality information exists; no much larger clone differs at one position. The sample comes from a study of tumor-infiltrating lymphocytes in oesophageal squamous cell carcinoma (dated by TCRdb to 2016 to 2018). V is cut back by 3 bases and J by 8 bases, with 5 bases in the junction unmatched. Reading the germline V gene (reference sequence) gives CDR1 MNHEY and CDR2 SMNVEV. The CDR3, from cysteine to phenylalanine, totals 13 residues. Only the CDR3 DNA is retained, 39 bases long and in frame from the first base. Library method: PCR. Sequencing used an Illumina HiSeq 2000. The public sequencing data were trimmed at Q25 with fastp and processed into clonotypes with MiXCR by TCRdb, which kept only in-frame beta chains. Each entry is one CDR3 protein sequence, shown with its most common DNA and genes. Present in this sample are about 12,000 distinct CDR3 sequences, roughly half of which were seen just once. The top ten clones comprise approximately 24% of the sample.

The sequenced sample was esophageal tumor tissue. The sequence came from a male donor with esophageal squamous cell carcinoma. The rearrangement combines TRBV27 with TRBJ1-2, with 8 bases aligning to TRBD1. The bases read TGTGCCAGCAGTTTTCCAGGGGGCAGAGGCTACACCTTC. Protein translation: CASSFPGGRGYTF.